A selection of T cell receptor beta chains follows, all from one sample in a study of blood T cell repertoires in COVID-19. Clones were sequenced by immunoSEQ multiplex PCR, and TCRdb holds only the in-frame ones, with some missing. This table has 140,000 to 150,000 clones, roughly 90% appearing once. The material sequenced was peripheral blood. The receptors here all came from a human donor in a cohort sampled during active COVID-19. Each CDR3 is given with its conserved first and last residue. The D gene is left open where the match is weak. Where a row states a size, it is once, few, many or the class of an expanded clone; other rows omit it.

D gene,J gene,clone size,V gene,CDR3 DNA,CDR3 protein
TRBD1,TRBJ2-1,NA,TRBV12-3/TRBV12-4,TGTGCCAGCAAAAGAGGGACAGGGTACGGACAGTTCTTC,CASKRGTGYGQFF
TRBD1,TRBJ2-1,NA,TRBV5-4,TGTGCCAGCAGCTTGGGGACAGGGGGCTACAATGAGCAGTTCTTC,CASSLGTGGYNEQFF
TRBD1,TRBJ1-2,once,TRBV7-8,TGTGCCAGCAGCCGGGGACAGTCCAACTATGGCTACACCTTC,CASSRGQSNYGYTF
NA,TRBJ1-1,NA,TRBV14,TGTGCCAGCAGCCTCCTCAGAGGTGCTCAGTCCGAAGCTTTCTTT,CASSLLRGAQSEAFF
NA,TRBJ1-6,NA,TRBV5-1,TGCGCCAGCAGCTTGCTGGGCTCACCCCTCCACTTT,CASSLLGSPLHF
NA,TRBJ2-3,NA,TRBV7-2,TGTGCCAGCAGCTTTGGTCCGGGAGATACGCAGTATTTT,CASSFGPGDTQYF
TRBD2,TRBJ2-3,NA,TRBV18,TGTGCCAGCTCACCACCCACTAGCGGGGATACGCAGTATTTT,CASSPPTSGDTQYF
TRBD1,TRBJ2-7,NA,TRBV7-2,TGTGCCAGCAGCCTGGACCACAGGGGTTACGAGCAGTACTTC,CASSLDHRGYEQYF
NA,TRBJ1-2,once,TRBV18,TGTGCCAGCCAGAACGTTGCGGGGTATGGCTACACCTTC,CASQNVAGYGYTF
NA,TRBJ2-1,NA,TRBV7-9,TGTGCCAGCAGCTTACCAGGAAGCTCCTACAATGAGCAGTTCTTC,CASSLPGSSYNEQFF
TRBD1,TRBJ2-1,once,TRBV28,TGTGCCAGCAGTTCACCGACAGGGGGCATTCTCAATGAGCAGTTCTTC,CASSSPTGGILNEQFF
NA,TRBJ2-6,NA,TRBV5-6,TGTGCCAGCAGCTTGCAGGGCTCTGGGGCCAACGTCCTGACTTTC,CASSLQGSGANVLTF
TRBD1,TRBJ2-2,NA,TRBV6-6,TGTGCCAGCAGTAGACAGGGGGGGGGCACCGGGGAGCTGTTTTTT,CASSRQGGGTGELFF
NA,TRBJ2-7,once,TRBV18,TGTGCCAGCTCACCACCCGAGACAGGCTCCTACGAGCAGTACTTC,CASSPPETGSYEQYF
TRBD1,TRBJ2-7,NA,TRBV7-9,TGTGCCAGCAGCTTAGGGGGGACAGGGGAGAACGAGCAGTACTTC,CASSLGGTGENEQYF
NA,TRBJ2-4,NA,TRBV4-3,TGCGCCAGCAGCCAGATAGACAGGCCGGAGAACATTCAGTACTTC,CASSQIDRPENIQYF
NA,TRBJ1-1,NA,TRBV10-1,TGCGCCAGCAGTGTTCGTACTGAAGCTTTCTTT,CASSVRTEAFF
NA,TRBJ2-5,NA,TRBV18,TGTGCCAGCTCCTGGCGGGGACAAGAGACCCAGTACTTC,CASSWRGQETQYF
TRBD2,TRBJ2-1,NA,TRBV11-3,TGTGCCAGCAGCTTAGAAGCGGGGGGGAACAATGAGCAGTTCTTC,CASSLEAGGNNEQFF
NA,TRBJ1-1,NA,TRBV29-1,TGCAGCGTTGATAGTTCTGTCACTGAAGCTTTCTTT,CSVDSSVTEAFF
NA,TRBJ2-1,NA,TRBV18,TGTGCCAGCTCACCACCCTTAACCGGCAGGGATAACAATGAGCAGTTCTTC,CASSPPLTGRDNNEQFF
NA,TRBJ1-3,NA,TRBV3-1/TRBV3-2,TGTGCCAGCAGCTTAGATCTAAGCTCTGGAAACACCATATATTTT,CASSLDLSSGNTIYF
NA,TRBJ2-2,NA,TRBV11-3,TGTGCCAGCAGCCCCGGGGGGACAGGAAGACCCGGGGAGCTGTTTTTT,CASSPGGTGRPGELFF
TRBD1,TRBJ1-6,NA,TRBV30,TGTGCCTGGAGTTTGGGACAGTCGTATTCACCCCTCCACTTT,CAWSLGQSYSPLHF
TRBD1,TRBJ1-1,NA,TRBV19,TGTGCCAGTAGTATTCTAGGACAGGGGATGAACACTGAAGCTTTCTTT,CASSILGQGMNTEAFF
NA,TRBJ2-1,NA,TRBV28,TGTGCCAGCAGTTTTGATGGGGGGTATGAGCAGTTCTTC,CASSFDGGYEQFF
NA,TRBJ2-7,NA,TRBV7-2,TGTGCCAGCAGCTTCGTGGGGGCTTACTACGAGCAGTACTTC,CASSFVGAYYEQYF
NA,TRBJ2-1,NA,TRBV18,TGTGCCAGCTCACCCCCGCCCCCCCGAACGCGCGATGAGCAGTTCTTC,CASSPPPPRTRDEQFF
TRBD2,TRBJ2-7,NA,TRBV27,TGTGCCAGCAGTTTAAGGGCGGGGGCCTACGAGCAGTACTTC,CASSLRAGAYEQYF
NA,TRBJ2-1,NA,TRBV6-5,TGTGCCAGCAGCGCACAGTTTCCTTCCTACAATGAGCAGTTCTTC,CASSAQFPSYNEQFF
NA,TRBJ2-3,NA,TRBV4-3,TGCGCCAGCAGCCAAGAGAGCGGAAATACGCAGTATTTT,CASSQESGNTQYF
NA,TRBJ1-2,NA,TRBV18,TGTGCCAGCTCACGGGCAGGGGATGGCTACACCTTC,CASSRAGDGYTF
NA,TRBJ1-3,NA,TRBV28,TGTGCCAGCAGTCATGACAACTCTGGAAACACCATATATTTT,CASSHDNSGNTIYF
TRBD2,TRBJ2-7,NA,TRBV9,TGTGCCAGCAGCCCATCCCCGGGACTAAAGTACGAGCAGTACTTC,CASSPSPGLKYEQYF
TRBD2,TRBJ2-7,NA,TRBV9,TGTGCCAGCAGCACCCTAGCGGGAGCAACCTACGAGCAGTACTTC,CASSTLAGATYEQYF
TRBD1,TRBJ2-7,NA,TRBV18,TGTGCCAGCTCACCATGGGCAGGGGGAAGTGGCGAGCAGTACTTC,CASSPWAGGSGEQYF
NA,TRBJ2-5,NA,TRBV15,TGTGCCACCAGCTTACGCGCCCGGGGGGCCGGTGGGACCCAGTACTTC,CATSLRARGAGGTQYF
TRBD2,TRBJ2-7,few,TRBV4-2,TGTGCCAGCAGCCAACGTAGCGGGGGGGCGTCCTACGAGCAGTACTTC,CASSQRSGGASYEQYF
NA,TRBJ1-6,few,TRBV3-1/TRBV3-2,TGTGCCAGCAGCCAAGGGTGGGGGGATTCACCCCTCCACTTT,CASSQGWGDSPLHF
TRBD1,TRBJ2-7,NA,TRBV5-1,TGCGCCAGCAGCCCCGGGGACAGGGGCTACGAGCAGTACTTC,CASSPGDRGYEQYF
TRBD1,TRBJ2-1,NA,TRBV27,TGTGCCAGCGAGTACAGGGGTGGCTCCTACAATGAGCAGTTCTTC,CASEYRGGSYNEQFF
NA,TRBJ2-7,NA,TRBV7-2,TGTGCCAGCAGCTTAGCGGGCATGGAAGAGCAGTACTTC,CASSLAGMEEQYF
TRBD2,TRBJ2-5,NA,TRBV7-6,TGTGCCAGCAGCCCCCCCGAGCGGGGGAAGGAGACCCAGTACTTC,CASSPPERGKETQYF
NA,TRBJ2-7,NA,TRBV28,TGTGCCAGCAGCCCACGGACAGCCTACTCCTACGAGCAGTACTTC,CASSPRTAYSYEQYF
NA,TRBJ2-1,NA,TRBV7-8,TGTGCCAGCAGCTCCGACAGAAACTCCTACAATGAGCAGTTCTTC,CASSSDRNSYNEQFF
NA,TRBJ2-2,few,TRBV7-8,TGTGCCAGCAGCTTACGGTCCAGGTCGAACACCGGGGAGCTGTTTTTT,CASSLRSRSNTGELFF
NA,TRBJ2-7,NA,TRBV18,TGTGCCAGCTCTTCGGTAGCCGGGGACGAGCAGTACTTC,CASSSVAGDEQYF
TRBD2,TRBJ2-1,NA,TRBV3-1/TRBV3-2,TGTGCCAGCCGAATGGCGGGAGCTTCGGATGAGCAGTTCTTC,CASRMAGASDEQFF
TRBD2,TRBJ2-3,NA,TRBV11-1,TGTGCCAGCAGCCGGCTAGCGGTGGGGACAGATACGCAGTATTTT,CASSRLAVGTDTQYF
NA,TRBJ2-7,once,TRBV7-2,TGTGCCAGCAGCGGCCCCTTCTCCTACGAGCAGTACTTC,CASSGPFSYEQYF
TRBD2,TRBJ2-6,NA,TRBV20-1,TGCAGTGCTAGTATTCTAGCGGGGACGGGAGTCCTGACTTTC,CSASILAGTGVLTF
TRBD2,TRBJ2-1,NA,TRBV19,TGTGCCAGTAGTACCAGGACTAGCGGGAGGAATGAGCAGTTCTTC,CASSTRTSGRNEQFF
TRBD2,TRBJ2-7,NA,TRBV7-2,TGTGCCAGCAGCTTAGGGACTAGGCGGGGCGAGCAGTACTTC,CASSLGTRRGEQYF
TRBD2,TRBJ2-7,NA,TRBV7-9,TGTGCCAGCAGCCCGGGGCGGGAGTTCGGGTACGAGCAGTACTTC,CASSPGREFGYEQYF